The 5 T cell receptor beta chains below were found in one sample sequenced in a study of CD8 T cells in Susac syndrome. Reverse transcription of 0.5 to 1 ug RNA was performed with random hexamers. MiXCR, applied by TCRdb to the immunoSEQ multiplex PCR reads, yields one record per CDR3 protein. This table holds roughly 120,000 distinct CDR3 sequences, around 92% found once. The material sequenced was CD4+ T cells from PBMCs. The receptors come from a human donor with multiple sclerosis.

V usage is TRBV20-1 and J usage is TRBJ2-7, with 9 bases fitting TRBD1. The length of the CDR3 is 15 residues. Trimming cost V 1 base and J 6 bases; bases outside gene matches: 10. CDR1 and CDR2 (germline): DFQATT, SNEGSKA (reference sequence). DNA for the CDR3: TGCAGTGCTAGAGGGGGGCCGGGACAGGGTGTCGAGCAGTACTTC. It specifies CSARGGPGQGVEQYF.

The V call is TRBV7-2, the J call TRBJ2-5; D may match TRBD1 or TRBD2 (5 bases each). CDR1 and CDR2 from the germline V gene are SGHTA and FQGNSA. This CDR3 comprises 17 residues. V was clipped by 4 bases and J by 1 base, with 19 bases between them. The CDR3 sequence: CASSYGIRGTPQETQYF. The CDR3 DNA reads TGTGCCAGCAGCTACGGGATCAGAGGGACCCCCCAAGAGACCCAGTACTTC.

On this clonotype itself: One end of the junction varies from germline; a read error may be responsible. The chain combines TRBV12-3 or TRBV12-4 with TRBJ2-5; TRBD2 matches at 11 bases. This CDR3 contains 15 residues. The chain's CDR3 is CASSWTSGLQETQCF. CDR3 DNA: TGTGCCAGCAGTTGGACTAGCGGGTTACAAGAGACCCAGTGCTTC.

The chain uses TRBV6-5 and TRBJ2-7; 7 nucleotides match TRBD1. Germline V CDR1 and CDR2: MNHEY, SVGAGI. This CDR3 has 12 residues. Losses at the gene ends were 6 bases for V and 7 bases for J; bases not matched to a gene: 6. CDR3 in DNA: TGTGCCAGCAGACAGGGGACGAGGGAGCAGTACTTC. This translates into CASRQGTREQYF.

This rearrangement joins TRBV21-1 to TRBJ2-6. TRBV21-1 is recorded as a pseudogene. The CDR3 is 16 amino acids. In DNA form, the CDR3 reads TGTGCCAGCGATTGGACGGGTGGAGTGGGGGCCAACGTCCTGACTTTC. This encodes CASDWTGGVGANVLTF.